The present entry profiles one TCR beta chain with its context. Its antigen is unidentified. These data come from a study of T cells after yellow fever vaccination. The TCR cDNA carried a universal primer site and UMIs from 5'RACE template switching. Using its own MiXCR run on the 5' RACE reads, TCRdb lists one record per CDR3 protein. The sample yields roughly 400,000 distinct CDR3 sequences, around 19% seen once. V lost 4 bases to trimming and J lost 7 bases, with 9 bases between them. Per germline, CDR1 SGHRS and CDR2 YFSETQ. CDR3 size: 11 residues. Study-wide findings and caveats: A faster peak, day 5 versus 15, was reached by the weaker secondary response. Detected again after the booster were most primary-vaccination clones, at 95% to 96% CD4 and nearly 90% CD8. Abundant clonotypes (contaminants from the bulk population) could be present in FACS-sorted repertoires.

The rearrangement links TRBV5-1 to TRBJ2-7; D perhaps matches TRBD2 (5 bases). This receptor was taken from a man aged 18 to 30 who received the YFV17D yellow fever vaccine. The material was PBMCs, obtained before the yellow fever booster vaccination. The CDR3 loop is CASSERGEQYF. The CDR3 DNA is TGCGCCAGCAGCGAACGGGGTGAGCAGTACTTC.